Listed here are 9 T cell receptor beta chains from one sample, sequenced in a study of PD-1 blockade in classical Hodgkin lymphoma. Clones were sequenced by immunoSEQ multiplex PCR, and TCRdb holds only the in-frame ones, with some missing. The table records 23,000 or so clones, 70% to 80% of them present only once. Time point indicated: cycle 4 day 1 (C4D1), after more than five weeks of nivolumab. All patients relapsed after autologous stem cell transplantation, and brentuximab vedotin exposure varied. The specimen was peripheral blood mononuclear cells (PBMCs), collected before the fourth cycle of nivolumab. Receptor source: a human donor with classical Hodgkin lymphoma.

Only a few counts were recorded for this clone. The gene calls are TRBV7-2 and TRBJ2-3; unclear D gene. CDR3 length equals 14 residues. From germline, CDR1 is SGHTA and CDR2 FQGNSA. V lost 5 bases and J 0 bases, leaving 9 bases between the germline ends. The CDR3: CASSPISSTDTQYF. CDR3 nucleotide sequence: TGTGCCAGCAGCCCGATTTCTAGCACAGATACGCAGTATTTT.

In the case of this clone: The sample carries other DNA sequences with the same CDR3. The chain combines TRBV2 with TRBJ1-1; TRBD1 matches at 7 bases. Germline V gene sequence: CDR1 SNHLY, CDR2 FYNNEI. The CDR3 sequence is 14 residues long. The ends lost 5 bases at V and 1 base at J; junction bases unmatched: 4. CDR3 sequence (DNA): TGTGCCAGCAGTTGGACAGGATCGAACACTGAAGCTTTCTTT. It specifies CASSWTGSNTEAFF.

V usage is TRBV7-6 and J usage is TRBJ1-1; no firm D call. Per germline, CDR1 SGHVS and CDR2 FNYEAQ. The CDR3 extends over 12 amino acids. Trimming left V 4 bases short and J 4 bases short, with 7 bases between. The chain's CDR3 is CASSSGRTEAFF. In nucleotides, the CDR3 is TGTGCCAGCAGCTCCGGGCGCACTGAAGCTTTCTTT.

The CDR3 protein is CASSPDRVISGNTIYF. The CDR3 DNA reads TGTGCCAGCAGTCCGGACAGGGTAATCTCTGGAAACACCATATATTTT. This sequence joins TRBV28 and TRBJ1-3; 8 positions match TRBD1. This CDR3 comprises 16 residues. From germline, CDR1 is MDHEN and CDR2 SYDVKM. The V and J ends lost 5 bases and 0 bases, in that order; junction bases with no gene match: 6.

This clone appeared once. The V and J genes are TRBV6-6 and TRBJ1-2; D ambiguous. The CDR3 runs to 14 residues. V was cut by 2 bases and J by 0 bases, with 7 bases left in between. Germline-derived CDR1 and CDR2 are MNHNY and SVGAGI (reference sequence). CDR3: CASSYTVTNYGYTF. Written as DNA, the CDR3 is TGTGCCAGCAGTTACACGGTTACTAACTATGGCTACACCTTC.

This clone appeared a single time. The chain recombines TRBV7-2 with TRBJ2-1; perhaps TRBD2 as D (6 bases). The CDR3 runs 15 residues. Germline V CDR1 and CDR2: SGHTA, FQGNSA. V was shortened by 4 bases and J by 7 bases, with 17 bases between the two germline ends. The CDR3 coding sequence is TGTGCCAGCAGCTCGGGACTGCACTATACAAATGAGCAGTTCTTC. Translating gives CASSSGLHYTNEQFF.

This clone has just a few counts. This chain's CDR3 is CASSQGLDEKLFF. The CDR3 DNA reads TGCGCCAGCAGCCAAGGGTTAGATGAAAAACTGTTTTTT. The V gene is TRBV4-1, the J gene TRBJ1-4; no reliable D call. V dropped 1 base and J dropped 6 bases, with 6 bases sitting between them. Germline CDR1 reads MGHRA; CDR2 reads YSYEKL. This CDR3 contains 13 residues.

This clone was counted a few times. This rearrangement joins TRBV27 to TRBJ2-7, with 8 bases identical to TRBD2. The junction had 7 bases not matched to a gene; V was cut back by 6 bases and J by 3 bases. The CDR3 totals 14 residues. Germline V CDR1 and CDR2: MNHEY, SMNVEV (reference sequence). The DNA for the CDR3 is TGTGCCAGCAGCCGGGAGGGTCCACACTACGAGCAGTACTTC. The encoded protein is CASSREGPHYEQYF.

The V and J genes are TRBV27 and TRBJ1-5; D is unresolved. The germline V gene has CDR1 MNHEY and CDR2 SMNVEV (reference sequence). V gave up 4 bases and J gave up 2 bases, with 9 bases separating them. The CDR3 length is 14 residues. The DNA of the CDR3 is TGTGCCAGCAGTTCGAGGGAGGGCAATCAGCCCCAGCATTTT. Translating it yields CASSSREGNQPQHF.